This T cell receptor beta chain was profiled in a study of cytomegalovirus exposure and HLA in healthy donors. These donors counted as nominally healthy when sampled, but unrecorded immune exposures were likely. 13 Jbeta primers and 60 Vbeta primers were used for the PCR. Here immunoSEQ multiplex PCR was the method, and the copy in TCRdb shows in-frame clones only, minus some. The sample has some 130,000 clones, and its top ten clones hold more than 1.5%. V was clipped by 2 bases and J by 4 bases, with 14 bases between them. CDR3 length: 15 residues. CDR1 is KGHSH, CDR2 LQKENI, per germline. The specimen was PBMCs. The J gene is TRBJ2-5, the V gene TRBV18; TRBD2 might be the D (5 bases). The TCR originated in a young man in good health and CMV-seronegative. As DNA, the CDR3 is TGTGCCAGCTCACCAGAGCTTAGCGCAAGAGAGACCCAGTACTTC. It codes for CASSPELSARETQYF.